This T cell receptor (beta chain) stems from a study of human T cells and chemical hapten exposure. Study-wide points: TCRs exceeding 1 in 1000 frequency stayed unchanged with DPC sensitization.

Germline V gene sequence: CDR1 SQVTM, CDR2 ANQGSEA. The length of the CDR3 is 12 residues. With 7 bases removed from V and 7 bases from J, the gap between germline ends came to 14 bases. The time point was: healthy volunteer bleed at 2 weeks. From whole blood left unfractionated, total RNA was extracted. This clonotype has at least ten counts. What it recognizes is unknown. TCRdb analysed the RACE reads with MiXCR anew, one entry per CDR3 protein. Of roughly 100,000 distinct CDR3 sequences listed, around 9% were seen once; the top ten hold 2.5% to 3.5%. The sample taken for sequencing was whole blood. The clonotype originates from a female donor in good health. Some clones in this sample may be carry-over from other donors' samples. This sequence joins TRBV29-1 and TRBJ2-1, with D uncertain. The CDR3 loop reads CSAAEGMNEQFF. As DNA, the CDR3 is TGCAGCGCTGCGGAAGGGATGAATGAGCAGTTCTTC.